The present entry profiles one T cell receptor (beta chain) with its context. Antigen: not known. Produced via immunoSEQ multiplex PCR; TCRdb's table is partial and in-frame only. The sample yields some 55,000 clones, about 89% seen once. The source of the sample is a study of T cell responses to AZD1222 COVID-19 vaccine. The study, taken as a whole, reports: Spike-specific TCR breadth and depth both grew after two AZD1222 doses. Regions 160-218 and 743-854 dominated among vaccine-associated CD4 TCRs spanning spike. The number of AZD1222 recipients seropositive at baseline was only six.

The receptor was isolated from an adult in good health. The sample in question was peripheral blood, obtained on day 0 of AZD1222 vaccination.

For the CDR3, the DNA is TGCAGCGCTAAGGGACAGAGTGAAGCTTTCTTT. Protein: CSAKGQSEAFF. This chain uses TRBV29-1 with TRBJ1-1, with 7 bases matching TRBD1. Trimming removed 7 bases from V and 7 bases from J; junction bases left unmatched: 6. Per germline, CDR1 SQVTM and CDR2 ANQGSEA. This CDR3 spans 11 amino acids.